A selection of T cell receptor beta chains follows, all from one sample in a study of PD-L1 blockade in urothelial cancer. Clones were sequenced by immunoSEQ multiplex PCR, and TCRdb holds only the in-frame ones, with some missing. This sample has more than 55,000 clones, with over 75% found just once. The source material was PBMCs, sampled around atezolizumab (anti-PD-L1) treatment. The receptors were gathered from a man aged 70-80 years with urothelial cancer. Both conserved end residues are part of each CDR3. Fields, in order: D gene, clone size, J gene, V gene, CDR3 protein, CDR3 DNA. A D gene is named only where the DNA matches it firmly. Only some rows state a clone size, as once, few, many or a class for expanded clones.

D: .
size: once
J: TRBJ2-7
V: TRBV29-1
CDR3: CSVEGSAYEQYF
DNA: TGCAGCGTTGAAGGCAGCGCCTACGAGCAGTACTTC

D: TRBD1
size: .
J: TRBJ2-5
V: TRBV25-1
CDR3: CASSTGTGGWETQYF
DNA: TGTGCCAGCAGTACCGGGACAGGGGGTTGGGAGACCCAGTACTTC

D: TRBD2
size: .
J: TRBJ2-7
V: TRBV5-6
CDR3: CASSLGLAGPYEQYF
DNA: TGTGCCAGCAGCTTGGGACTAGCGGGCCCCTACGAGCAGTACTTC

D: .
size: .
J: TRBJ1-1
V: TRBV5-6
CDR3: CASSLSSGGSFF
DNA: TGTGCCAGCAGCTTGAGCTCGGGAGGGTCTTTCTTT

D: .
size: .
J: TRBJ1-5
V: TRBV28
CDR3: CASSGTLSNQPQHF
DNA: TGTGCCAGCAGTGGGACACTAAGCAATCAGCCCCAGCATTTT

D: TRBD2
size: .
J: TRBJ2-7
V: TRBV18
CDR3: CASARTSELSYEQYF
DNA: TGTGCCAGCGCCCGGACTAGCGAGCTCTCCTACGAGCAGTACTTC

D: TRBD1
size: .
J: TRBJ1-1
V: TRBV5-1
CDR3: CASSPRQGSNTEAFF
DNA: TGCGCCAGCAGCCCAAGACAGGGATCGAACACTGAAGCTTTCTTT

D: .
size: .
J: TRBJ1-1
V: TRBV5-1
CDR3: CASSYREYGNTEAFF
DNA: TGCGCCAGCAGCTACAGGGAGTATGGGAACACTGAAGCTTTCTTT

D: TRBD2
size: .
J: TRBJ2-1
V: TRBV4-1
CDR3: CASSGTSGSVSNEQFF
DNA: TGCGCCAGCAGCGGGACTAGCGGGAGTGTCTCGAATGAGCAGTTCTTC

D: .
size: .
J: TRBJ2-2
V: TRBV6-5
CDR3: CASSRTTGELFF
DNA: TGTGCCAGCAGCCGGACAACCGGGGAGCTGTTTTTT

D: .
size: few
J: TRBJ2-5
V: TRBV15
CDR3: CATSHIRAGLRAETQYF
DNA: TGTGCCACCAGCCATATCCGAGCTGGACTACGAGCTGAGACCCAGTACTTC

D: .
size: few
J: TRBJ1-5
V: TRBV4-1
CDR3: CASSQSEGLRGNQPQHF
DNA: TGCGCCAGCAGCCAATCTGAGGGCCTTCGGGGCAATCAGCCCCAGCATTTT

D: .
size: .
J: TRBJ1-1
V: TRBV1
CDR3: CTSSQGPGSSPMNTEAFF
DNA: TGCACCAGCAGCCAAGGACCGGGTTCCTCCCCCATGAACACTGAAGCTTTCTTT

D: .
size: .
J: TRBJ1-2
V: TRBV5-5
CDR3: CASSLEVANNYGYTF
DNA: TGTGCCAGCAGCTTGGAAGTAGCCAATAATTATGGCTACACCTTC

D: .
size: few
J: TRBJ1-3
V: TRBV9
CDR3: CASSVDRMDTIYF
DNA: TGTGCCAGCAGCGTAGATAGAATGGACACCATATATTTT

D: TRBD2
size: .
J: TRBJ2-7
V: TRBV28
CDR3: CASSSPDPGGEQYF
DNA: TGTGCCAGCAGTTCCCCGGACCCGGGGGGGGAGCAGTACTTC

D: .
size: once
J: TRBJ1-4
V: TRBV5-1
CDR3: CASSLDGRADEKLFF
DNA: TGCGCCAGCAGCTTGGATGGCAGGGCCGATGAAAAACTGTTTTTT

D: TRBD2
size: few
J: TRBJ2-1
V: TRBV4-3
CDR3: CASSQGISGAARGQFF
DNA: TGCGCCAGCAGCCAAGGTATTAGCGGGGCGGCTAGGGGGCAGTTCTTC

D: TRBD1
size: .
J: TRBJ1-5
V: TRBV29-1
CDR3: CSVRQGARQPQHF
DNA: TGCAGCGTTCGACAGGGGGCTCGTCAGCCCCAGCATTTT

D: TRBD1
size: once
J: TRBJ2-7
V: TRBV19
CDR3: CASSIAASGGPYEQYF
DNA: TGTGCCAGTAGTATAGCCGCGTCAGGGGGCCCCTACGAGCAGTACTTC

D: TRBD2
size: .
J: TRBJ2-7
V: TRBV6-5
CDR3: CASSAPGTSVYEQYF
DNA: TGTGCCAGCAGCGCCCCGGGGACTAGCGTCTACGAGCAGTACTTC

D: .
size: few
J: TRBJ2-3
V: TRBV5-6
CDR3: CASSLGGASPDTQYF
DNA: TGTGCCAGCAGCCTGGGCGGGGCAAGCCCCGATACGCAGTATTTT

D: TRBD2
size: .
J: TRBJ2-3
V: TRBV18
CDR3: CASSPPVLAGSTDTQYF
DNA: TGTGCCAGCTCACCACCGGTGCTAGCGGGGAGCACAGATACGCAGTATTTT

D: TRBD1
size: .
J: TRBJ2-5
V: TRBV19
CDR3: CASSQGALIGETQYF
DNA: TGTGCCAGTTCACAGGGGGCGTTAATTGGGGAGACCCAGTACTTC

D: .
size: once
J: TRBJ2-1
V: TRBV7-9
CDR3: CASSLKASDEQFF
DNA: TGTGCCAGCAGCTTAAAAGCTAGCGATGAGCAGTTCTTC

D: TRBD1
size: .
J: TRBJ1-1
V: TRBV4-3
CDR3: CASSLRDRGDNTEAFF
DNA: TGCGCCAGCAGCCTTAGGGACAGGGGGGACAACACTGAAGCTTTCTTT

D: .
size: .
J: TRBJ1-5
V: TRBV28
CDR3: CASSFRQSSNQPQHF
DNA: TGTGCCAGCAGTTTTCGACAGAGCTCCAATCAGCCCCAGCATTTT

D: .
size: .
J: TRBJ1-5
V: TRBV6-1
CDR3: CASSEAAGFGNQPQHF
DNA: TGTGCCAGCAGTGAAGCGGCGGGGTTCGGGAATCAGCCCCAGCATTTT

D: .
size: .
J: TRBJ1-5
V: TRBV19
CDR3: CASSIRGWEGRQPQHF
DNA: TGTGCCAGTAGTATAAGGGGGTGGGAGGGTAGGCAGCCCCAGCATTTT

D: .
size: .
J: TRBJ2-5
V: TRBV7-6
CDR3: CASSPEQGFRETQYF
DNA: TGTGCCAGCAGCCCCGAACAGGGTTTCCGGGAGACCCAGTACTTC

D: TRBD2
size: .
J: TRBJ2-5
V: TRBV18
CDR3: CASSPRGLVGRETQYF
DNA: TGTGCCAGCTCACCAAGAGGACTAGTGGGGCGAGAGACCCAGTACTTC

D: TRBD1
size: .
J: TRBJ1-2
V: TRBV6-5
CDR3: CASRPTGRSGYTF
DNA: TGTGCCAGCAGACCGACAGGGAGGTCAGGCTACACCTTC

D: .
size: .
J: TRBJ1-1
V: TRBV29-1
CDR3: CSVDGRFNQVEAFF
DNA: TGCAGCGTAGACGGCAGGTTTAATCAGGTTGAAGCTTTCTTT

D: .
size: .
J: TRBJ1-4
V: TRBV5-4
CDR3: CASSSGGDRATNEKLFF
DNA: TGTGCCAGCAGCTCGGGAGGGGACCGAGCAACTAATGAAAAACTGTTTTTT

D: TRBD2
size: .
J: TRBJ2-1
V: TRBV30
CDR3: CAWSTTGTSGVYNEQFF
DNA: TGTGCCTGGAGTACGACCGGGACTAGCGGGGTTTACAATGAGCAGTTCTTC

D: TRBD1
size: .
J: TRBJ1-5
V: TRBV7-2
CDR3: CASSRTGGEGQPQHF
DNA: TGTGCCAGTAGTCGGACAGGGGGTGAGGGTCAGCCCCAGCATTTT

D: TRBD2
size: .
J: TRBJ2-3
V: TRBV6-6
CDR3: CASSAGGPGTDTQYF
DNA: TGTGCCAGCTCAGCGGGAGGGCCGGGTACAGATACGCAGTATTTT

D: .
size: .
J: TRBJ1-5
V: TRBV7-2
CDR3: CASSLGLTEPNQPQHF
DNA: TGTGCCAGCAGCTTAGGGCTGACAGAACCTAATCAGCCCCAGCATTTT

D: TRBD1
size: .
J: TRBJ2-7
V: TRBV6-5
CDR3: CASSYWDRGQDEQYF
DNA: TGTGCCAGCAGTTATTGGGACAGGGGGCAGGACGAGCAGTACTTC

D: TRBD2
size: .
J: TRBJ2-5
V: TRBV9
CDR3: CASSVEISGSGETQYF
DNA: TGTGCCAGCAGCGTAGAGATTAGCGGGAGTGGGGAGACCCAGTACTTC

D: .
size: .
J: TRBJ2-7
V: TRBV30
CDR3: CAWSVQGYEQYF
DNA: TGTGCCTGGAGTGTCCAGGGGTACGAGCAGTACTTC

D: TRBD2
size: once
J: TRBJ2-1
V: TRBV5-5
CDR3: CASSLERGEQFF
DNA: TGTGCCAGCAGCTTGGAGCGGGGTGAGCAGTTCTTC

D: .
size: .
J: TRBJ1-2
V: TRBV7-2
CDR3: CASSLSLGAVYTF
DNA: TGTGCCAGCAGCTTATCATTAGGGGCAGTCTACACCTTC